The entry below describes one T cell receptor beta chain. Its antigen is unknown. This specimen comes from a study of PD-L1 blockade in urothelial cancer. Study background: Median T cell yield from blood was about 150,000.

Findings and caveats of the study: Lower than median blood TCR clonality before treatment predicted better survival.

V lost 0 bases, J lost 7 bases, and 8 bases lay in between. This CDR3 spans 14 amino acids. Germline V gene data show CDR1 as SGDLS and CDR2 as YYNGEE. This sample's time point: peripheral blood 6 weeks after treatment start. Synthetic templates analogous to TCR were spiked into all PCRs individually. Sequenced by immunoSEQ multiplex PCR; TCRdb stores in-frame clones only, minus some. This sample has 50,000 to 55,000 clones, with around 90% found just once. The chain combines TRBV9 with TRBJ1-6, with D unresolved. The specimen was PBMCs, collected around atezolizumab (anti-PD-L1) treatment. The clonotype originates from a man aged 55 to 70 with urothelial cancer. The CDR3 protein is CASSVAAENSPLHF. The DNA for the CDR3 is TGTGCCAGCAGCGTAGCGGCGGAAAATTCACCCCTCCACTTT. Full variable domain (missing parts from reference TRBV9 and TRBJ1-6): DSGVTQTPKHLITATGQRVTLRCSPRSGDLSVYWYQQSLDQGLQFLIQYYNGEERAKGNILERFSAQQFPDLHSELNLSSLELGDSALYFCASSVAAENSPLHFGNGTRLTVT.